This TCR beta chain was observed in a study of CD8 T cells in ankylosing spondylitis. Trimming took 3 bases from V and 3 from J, leaving 14 bases between them. Germline-derived CDR1 and CDR2 are SGHTA and FQGNSA. The CDR3 covers 15 residues. MiXCR, run by TCRdb on the 5' RACE reads, gives a single entry per CDR3 protein. The sample includes 750,000 to 850,000 distinct CDR3 sequences, about 10% of them seen just once. This clonotype turned up a few times. What it recognizes is unknown. Study-wide points: A TCR beta motif made of about 8 highly homologous variants seemed typical of ankylosing spondylitis blood.

Material: blood, either unsorted or a sorted T cell fraction (not recorded which). The TCR originated in a male donor with ankylosing spondylitis. The J gene is TRBJ1-2, the V gene TRBV7-2; D possibly corresponds to TRBD1 (5 bases). The CDR3 DNA reads TGTGCCAGCAGCTTGGGGACCACAGCCTACTATGGCTACACCTTC. It specifies CASSLGTTAYYGYTF.